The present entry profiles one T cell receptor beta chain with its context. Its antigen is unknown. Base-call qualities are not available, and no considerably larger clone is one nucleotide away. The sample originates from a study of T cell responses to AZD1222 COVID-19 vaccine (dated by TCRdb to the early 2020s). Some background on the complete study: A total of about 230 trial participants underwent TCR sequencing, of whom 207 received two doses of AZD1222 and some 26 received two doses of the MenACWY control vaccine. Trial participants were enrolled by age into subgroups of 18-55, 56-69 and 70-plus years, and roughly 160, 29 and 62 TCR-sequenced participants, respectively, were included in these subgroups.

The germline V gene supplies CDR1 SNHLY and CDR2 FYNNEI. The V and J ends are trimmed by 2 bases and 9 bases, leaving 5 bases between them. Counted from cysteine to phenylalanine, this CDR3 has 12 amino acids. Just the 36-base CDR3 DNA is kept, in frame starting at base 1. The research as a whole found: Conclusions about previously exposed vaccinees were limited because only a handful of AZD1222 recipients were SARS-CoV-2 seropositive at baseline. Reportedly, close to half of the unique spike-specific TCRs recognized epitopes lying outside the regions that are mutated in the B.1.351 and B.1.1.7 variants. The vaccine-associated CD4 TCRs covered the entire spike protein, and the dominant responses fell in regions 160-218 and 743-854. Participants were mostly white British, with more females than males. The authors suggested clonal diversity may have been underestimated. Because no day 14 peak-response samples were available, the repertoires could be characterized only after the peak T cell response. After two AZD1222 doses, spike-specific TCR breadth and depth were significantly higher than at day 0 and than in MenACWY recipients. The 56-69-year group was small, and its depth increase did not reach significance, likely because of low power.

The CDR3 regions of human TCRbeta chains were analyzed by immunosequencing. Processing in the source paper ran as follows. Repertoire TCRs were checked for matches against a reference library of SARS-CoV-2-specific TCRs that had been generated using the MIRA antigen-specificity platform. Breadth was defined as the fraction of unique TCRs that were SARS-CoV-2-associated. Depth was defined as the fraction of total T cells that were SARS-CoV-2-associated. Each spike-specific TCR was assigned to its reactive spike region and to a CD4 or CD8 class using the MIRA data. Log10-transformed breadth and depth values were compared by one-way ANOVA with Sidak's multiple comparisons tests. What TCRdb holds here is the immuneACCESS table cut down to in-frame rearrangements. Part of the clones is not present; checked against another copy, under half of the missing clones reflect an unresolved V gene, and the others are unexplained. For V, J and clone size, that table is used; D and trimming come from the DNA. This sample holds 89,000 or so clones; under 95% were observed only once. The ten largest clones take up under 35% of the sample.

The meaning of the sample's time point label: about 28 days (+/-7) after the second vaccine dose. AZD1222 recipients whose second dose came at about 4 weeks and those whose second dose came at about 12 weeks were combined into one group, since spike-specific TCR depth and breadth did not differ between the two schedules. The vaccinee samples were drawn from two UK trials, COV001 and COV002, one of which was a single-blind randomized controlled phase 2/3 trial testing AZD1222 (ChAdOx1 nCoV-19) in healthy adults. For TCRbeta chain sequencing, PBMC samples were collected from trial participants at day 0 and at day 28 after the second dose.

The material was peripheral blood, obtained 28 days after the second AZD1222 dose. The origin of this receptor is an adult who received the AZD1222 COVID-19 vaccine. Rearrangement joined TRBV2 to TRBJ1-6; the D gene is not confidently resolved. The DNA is TGTGCCAGCAGTGAAAGGGTTTCACCCCTCCACTTT. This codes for CASSERVSPLHF.